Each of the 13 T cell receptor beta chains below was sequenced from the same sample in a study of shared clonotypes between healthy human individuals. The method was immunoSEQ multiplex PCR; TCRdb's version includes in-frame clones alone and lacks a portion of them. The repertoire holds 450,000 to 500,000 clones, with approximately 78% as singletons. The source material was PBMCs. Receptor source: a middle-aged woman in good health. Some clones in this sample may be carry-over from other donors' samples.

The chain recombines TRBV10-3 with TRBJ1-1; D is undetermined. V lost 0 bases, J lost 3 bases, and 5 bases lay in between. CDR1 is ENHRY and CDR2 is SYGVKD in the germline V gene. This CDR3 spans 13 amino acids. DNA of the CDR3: TGTGCCATCAGTGAGTCGACCTACACTGAAGCTTTCTTT. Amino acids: CAISESTYTEAFF.

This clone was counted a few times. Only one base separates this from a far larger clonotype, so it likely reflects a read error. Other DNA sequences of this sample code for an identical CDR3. The CDR3 loop is CASSVGGQGHSEAFF. The CDR3 bases are TGTGCCAGCAGCGTAGGGGGACAGGGCCATTCTGAAGCCTTCTTT. This rearrangement joins TRBV9 to TRBJ1-1, with 9 bases matching TRBD1. CDR1 is SGDLS and CDR2 is YYNGEE in the germline V gene. This CDR3 has 15 residues.

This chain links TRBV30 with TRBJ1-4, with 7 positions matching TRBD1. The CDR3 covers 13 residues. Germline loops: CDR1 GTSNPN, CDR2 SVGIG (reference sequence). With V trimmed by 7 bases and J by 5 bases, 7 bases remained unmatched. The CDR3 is CASKGTANEKLFF. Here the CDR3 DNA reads TGTGCCTCTAAAGGGACAGCAAATGAAAAACTGTTTTTT.

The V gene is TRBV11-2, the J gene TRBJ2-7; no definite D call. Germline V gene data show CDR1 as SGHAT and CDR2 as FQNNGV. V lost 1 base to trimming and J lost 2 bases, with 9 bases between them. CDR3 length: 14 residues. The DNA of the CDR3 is TGTGCCAGCAGCTTAGCCCCAGGACCCTACGAGCAGTACTTC. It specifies CASSLAPGPYEQYF.

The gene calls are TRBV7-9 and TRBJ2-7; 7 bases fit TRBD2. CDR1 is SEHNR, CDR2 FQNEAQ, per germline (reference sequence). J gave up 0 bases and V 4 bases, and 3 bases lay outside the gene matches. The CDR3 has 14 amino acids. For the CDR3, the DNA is TGTGCCAGCAGCTCTAGCGGTCCCTCCTACGAGCAGTACTTC. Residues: CASSSSGPSYEQYF.

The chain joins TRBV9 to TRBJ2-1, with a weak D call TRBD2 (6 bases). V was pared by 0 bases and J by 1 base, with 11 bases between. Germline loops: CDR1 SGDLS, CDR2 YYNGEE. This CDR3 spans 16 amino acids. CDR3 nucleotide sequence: TGTGCCAGCAGCGTAGGTCGGGCGGGATCCTACAATGAGCAGTTCTTC. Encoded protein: CASSVGRAGSYNEQFF. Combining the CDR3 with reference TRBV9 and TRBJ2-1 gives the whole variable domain DSGVTQTPKHLITATGQRVTLRCSPRSGDLSVYWYQQSLDQGLQFLIQYYNGEERAKGNILERFSAQQFPDLHSELNLSSLELGDSALYFCASSVGRAGSYNEQFFGPGTRLTVL.

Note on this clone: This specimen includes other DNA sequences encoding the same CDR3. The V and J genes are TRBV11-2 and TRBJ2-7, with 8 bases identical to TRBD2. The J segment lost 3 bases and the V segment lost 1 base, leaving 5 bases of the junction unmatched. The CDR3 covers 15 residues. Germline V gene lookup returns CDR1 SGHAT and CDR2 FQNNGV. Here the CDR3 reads CASSLGLAGIYEQYF. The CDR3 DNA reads TGTGCCAGCAGCTTAGGTCTAGCGGGCATCTACGAGCAGTACTTC.

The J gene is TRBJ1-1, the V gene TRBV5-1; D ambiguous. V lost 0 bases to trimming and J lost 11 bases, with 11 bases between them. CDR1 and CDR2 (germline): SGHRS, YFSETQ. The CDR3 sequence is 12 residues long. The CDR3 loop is CASSLEPPGAFF. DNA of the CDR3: TGCGCCAGCAGCTTGGAACCCCCGGGGGCTTTCTTT.

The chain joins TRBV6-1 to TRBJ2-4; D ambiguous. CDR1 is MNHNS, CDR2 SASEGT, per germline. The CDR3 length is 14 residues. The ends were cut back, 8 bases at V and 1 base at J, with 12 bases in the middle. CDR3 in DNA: TGTGCCAGCCGGCCCATCGGGGCCAAAAACATTCAGTACTTC. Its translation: CASRPIGAKNIQYF.

The CDR3 nucleotides are TGTGCCAGCGCACTGGGACAGGGGGCCCCCTACGAGCAGTACTTC. This codes for CASALGQGAPYEQYF. The V call is TRBV18, the J call TRBJ2-7, with 12 positions matching TRBD1. With V trimmed by 8 bases and J by 2 bases, 7 bases remained unmatched. The germline V gene encodes CDR1 KGHSH and CDR2 LQKENI. The CDR3 loop spans 15 amino acids.

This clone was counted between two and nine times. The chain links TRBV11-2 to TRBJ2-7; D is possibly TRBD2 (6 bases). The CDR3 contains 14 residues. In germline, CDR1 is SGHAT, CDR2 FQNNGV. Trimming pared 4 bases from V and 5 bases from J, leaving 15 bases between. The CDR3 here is CASSWAAGLDEQYF. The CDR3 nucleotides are TGTGCCAGCAGCTGGGCCGCGGGGCTCGACGAGCAGTACTTC.

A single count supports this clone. CDR3 DNA sequence: TGTGCCAGCTCACCACGGCGGGAGCGGGACACCGGGGAGCTGTTTTTT. Translated: CASSPRRERDTGELFF. The V and J genes are TRBV18 and TRBJ2-2, with 7 bases fitting TRBD2. Germline V gives CDR1 KGHSH, CDR2 LQKENI. Unmatched junction bases numbered 5, after V lost 1 base and J lost 3 bases. This CDR3 is built from 16 residues.

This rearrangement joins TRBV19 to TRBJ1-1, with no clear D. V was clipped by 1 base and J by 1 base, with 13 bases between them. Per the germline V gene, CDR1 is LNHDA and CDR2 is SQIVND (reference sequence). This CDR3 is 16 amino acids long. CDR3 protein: CASSIVGWATNTEAFF. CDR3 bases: TGTGCCAGTAGTATAGTTGGTTGGGCCACGAACACTGAAGCTTTCTTT.